The following is a T cell receptor (beta chain) sequence with its context. Its antigen is unknown. No per-base quality is available; no much larger clone lies one base away. The source of the sample is a study of chemoradiotherapy in HPV16-positive cancers (dated by TCRdb to 2021 to 2024). Background on the whole study: Functional T-cell assays on cells from a couple of HPV16-positive patients defined candidate HPV-specific T-cell clones and common TCR motifs. Whether T-cell immunity against the HPV oncoproteins E6 and E7 changes during chemoradiotherapy and whether survival is affected by this immunity were examined in the study. The candidate HPV-specific TCRs and motifs were subsequently tracked in TCR repertoires obtained from roughly 85 patients with HPV-related cancers. Overall results and qualifications from the work: Only two HPV16-positive patients were used to derive the functional definition of HPV-specific T cells, and the survival association was reported for HPV16-positive patients. Expansion of candidate HPV-specific clones and E7-related TCR motifs was observed in the tumor microenvironment during treatment, whereas no such expansion was observed for non-HPV-specific T cells. In HPV16-positive patients, expansion of HPV-responsive T cells during chemoradiotherapy was found to be associated with improved recurrence-free survival.

CDR1 LGHNA and CDR2 YNFKEQ are derived from the germline V gene. Including the terminal cysteine and phenylalanine, the CDR3 comprises 17 residues. Of the read, only the CDR3 DNA is kept; its 51 bases are in frame from base 1. Trimming removed 2 bases from V and 5 bases from J; the gene matches leave 13 bases unexplained. The library was made by the immunoSEQ multiplex PCR assay. The table was pulled from immuneACCESS by TCRdb, which kept in-frame rearrangements only. Such tables lose some clones; where checked, under half of the loss comes from unresolved V genes, and the rest has no known cause. The sample table contains 1,500 to 2,000 clones; only one count was recorded for over 75% of them. The ten largest clones take up about 9.4% of the sample. Repertoires were sampled repeatedly over the course of chemoradiotherapy, so clonal expansion could be followed in the tumor microenvironment.

The clonotype comes from a human donor with HPV-associated anogenital cancer. Sequenced here: tumor tissue, sampled from a patient who underwent chemoradiotherapy. The sequence joins TRBV4-2 to TRBJ2-5, with 8 central nucleotides matching TRBD2. CDR3 region: CASSQRGSGGGPETQYF. The bases read TGTGCCAGCAGCCAACGGGGTTCAGGCGGGGGGCCGGAGACCCAGTACTTC.